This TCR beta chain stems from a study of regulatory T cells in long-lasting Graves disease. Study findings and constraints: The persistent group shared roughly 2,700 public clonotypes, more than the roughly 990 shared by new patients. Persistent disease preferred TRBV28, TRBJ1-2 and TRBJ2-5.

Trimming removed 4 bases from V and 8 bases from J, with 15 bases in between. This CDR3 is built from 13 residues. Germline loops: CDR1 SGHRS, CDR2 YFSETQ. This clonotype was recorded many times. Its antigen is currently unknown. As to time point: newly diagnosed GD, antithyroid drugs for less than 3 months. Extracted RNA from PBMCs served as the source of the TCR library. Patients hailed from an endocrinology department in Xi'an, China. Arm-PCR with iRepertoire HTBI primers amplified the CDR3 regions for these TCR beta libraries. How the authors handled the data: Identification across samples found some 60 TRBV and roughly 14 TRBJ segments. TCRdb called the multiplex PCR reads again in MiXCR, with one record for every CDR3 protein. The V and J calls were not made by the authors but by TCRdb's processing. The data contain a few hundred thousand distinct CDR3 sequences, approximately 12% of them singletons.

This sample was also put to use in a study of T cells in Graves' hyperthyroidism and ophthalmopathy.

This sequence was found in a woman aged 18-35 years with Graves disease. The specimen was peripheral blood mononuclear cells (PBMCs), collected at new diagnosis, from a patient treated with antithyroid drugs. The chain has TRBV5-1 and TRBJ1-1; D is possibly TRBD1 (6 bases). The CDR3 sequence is CASSAMTGPEAFF. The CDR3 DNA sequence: TGCGCCAGCAGCGCGATGACAGGACCCGAAGCTTTCTTT.